The rows below give T cell receptor beta chains drawn from one sample of a study of response to subunit inactivated influenza vaccine. TCRdb redid the calling of the RT-PCR reads with MiXCR, one entry per CDR3 protein. The sample carries around 760,000 distinct CDR3 sequences, about 15% recorded once. The sequenced sample was PBMCs from blood, obtained 14 to 15 days before vaccination. All receptors come from a man in his fifties or sixties who received an inactivated influenza vaccine. The CDR3 runs from the conserved cysteine through the conserved F or W. A D gene is named only where the DNA matches it firmly. Size is omitted from some rows. Given values are once, few, many or a class for expanded clones.

V,J,length,size,D,DNA,CDR3
TRBV3-1,TRBJ2-1,15,few,TRBD2,TGTGCCAGCAGCCTTTCCGGGACTAGCGGGAAGGTCCCGTTCTTC,CASSLSGTSGKVPFF
TRBV27,TRBJ2-3,15,.,.,TGTGCCAGCAGTTCCAACACTCCTAGAACAGATACGCAGTATTTT,CASSSNTPRTDTQYF
TRBV20-1,TRBJ1-4,12,.,.,TGCAGTGCTAGCGGGGCCGATGAAAAACTGTTTTTT,CSASGADEKLFF
TRBV29-1,TRBJ2-6,17,.,.,TGCAGCGTTGGATTTGGGACCGGGAACCTGGGGGCCAACGTCCTGACTTTC,CSVGFGTGNLGANVLTF
TRBV6-1,TRBJ1-4,16,few,.,TGTGCCAGCAGCGCCTTGGGGGGCCCAACTAATGAAAAACTGTTTTTT,CASSALGGPTNEKLFF
TRBV12-3/TRBV12-4,TRBJ2-5,13,few,.,TGTGCCAGCAGTACGACAGGCCAAGGGACCCAGTACTTC,CASSTTGQGTQYF
TRBV5-1,TRBJ2-2,13,many,.,TGCGCCAGCAGCTTGGCGCCCACCGGGGAGCTGTTTTTT,CASSLAPTGELFF
TRBV7-9,TRBJ2-5,13,.,.,TGTGCCAGCAGCAAACAGATACAAGAGACCCAGTACTTC,CASSKQIQETQYF
TRBV5-1,TRBJ2-3,14,few,.,TGCGCCAGCGGGCCCGCGGACGGCACAGATACGCAGTATTTT,CASGPADGTDTQYF
TRBV7-2,TRBJ2-3,15,.,.,TGTGCCAGCAGCTTAGCGAGCATAAACACAGATACGCAGTATTTT,CASSLASINTDTQYF
TRBV10-3,TRBJ2-1,11,few,TRBD2,TGTGCCGCCGCGGGAGAGGGTGAGCAGTTCTTC,CAAAGEGEQFF
TRBV20-1,TRBJ2-3,14,.,TRBD2,TGCAGTGCTCCTTCTAGCGGGAACACAGATACGCAGTATTTT,CSAPSSGNTDTQYF
TRBV9,TRBJ2-2,14,.,TRBD2,TGTGCCAGCGGACTAGCGCCAAACACCGGGGAGCTGTTTTTT,CASGLAPNTGELFF
TRBV27,TRBJ1-5,14,many,.,TGTGCCAGCAATGGACACGCGACGAATCAGCCCCAGCATTTT,CASNGHATNQPQHF
TRBV29-1,TRBJ2-3,15,.,TRBD1,TGCAGCGTTGGGGGGACAGGGGGTGGCACAGATACGCAGTATTTT,CSVGGTGGGTDTQYF
TRBV6-2/TRBV6-3,TRBJ1-1,13,many,.,TGTGCCAGCAGTTACTCAACGGGCACTGAAGCTTTCTTT,CASSYSTGTEAFF
TRBV2,TRBJ2-5,15,.,.,TGTGCCAGCAGTCCACCCGGGGGGCTGAGGGAGACCCAGTACTTC,CASSPPGGLRETQYF
TRBV6-1,TRBJ1-3,14,.,.,TGTGCCAGCAGTGAAGGACTGAGTGGAAACACCATATATTTT,CASSEGLSGNTIYF
TRBV28,TRBJ2-1,16,.,.,TGTGCCAGCAGTTTAACCCCTTCGACTATCTACAATGAGCAGTTCTTC,CASSLTPSTIYNEQFF
TRBV11-3,TRBJ2-2,16,.,.,TGTGCCAGCAGCGCTAGTATGGGACAACACACCGGGGAGCTGTTTTTT,CASSASMGQHTGELFF
TRBV29-1,TRBJ2-7,12,many,.,TGCAGCGTTGAAGAAGGGGCGGACGAGCAGTACTTC,CSVEEGADEQYF
TRBV15,TRBJ2-5,13,.,.,TGTGCCACCAGCAGAGCCCAGGGCGGGACCCAGTACTTC,CATSRAQGGTQYF
TRBV12-3/TRBV12-4,TRBJ2-7,16,.,TRBD2,TGTGCCAGCAGTCCAGGGCTAGCGGGGTCGGCCTACGAGCAGTACTTC,CASSPGLAGSAYEQYF
TRBV28,TRBJ2-1,15,few,TRBD2,TGTGCCAGCAGTCCCCTAGGGACTAGCGCGGGTGAGCAGTTCTTC,CASSPLGTSAGEQFF
TRBV4-2,TRBJ2-1,19,.,TRBD1,TGTGCCAGCAGCCAAGTCCATAGCTTGGGACAGAGCTCCTACAATGAGCAGTTCTTC,CASSQVHSLGQSSYNEQFF
TRBV4-3,TRBJ1-2,15,.,.,TGCGCCAGCAGCCAAGACGGGTCGAGACCTATGGGCTACACCTTC,CASSQDGSRPMGYTF
TRBV20-1,TRBJ2-1,14,few,TRBD2,TGCAGTGCTAGTCGGGCGGGGGGATACAATGAGCAGTTCTTC,CSASRAGGYNEQFF
TRBV3-1,TRBJ2-5,15,.,.,TGTGCCAGCAGCCCTCGACAGCCCTTCCAAGAGACCCAGTACTTC,CASSPRQPFQETQYF
TRBV7-2,TRBJ1-2,15,few,TRBD1,TGTGCCAGCAGCGTGGGACAGGGGGTCGGCTATGGCTACACCTTC,CASSVGQGVGYGYTF
TRBV6-2/TRBV6-3,TRBJ1-2,13,few,TRBD1,TGTGCCAGCAGTTGGACAGGGGTGGATGGCTACACCTTC,CASSWTGVDGYTF
TRBV6-6,TRBJ2-7,14,many,TRBD2,TGTGCCAGCAGCTATAGCGGGAGGGCCGTGGGGCAGTACTTC,CASSYSGRAVGQYF
TRBV12-3/TRBV12-4,TRBJ1-4,13,.,.,TGTGCCAGCAGTTCCCGACAGAAGGGGAAACTGTTTTTT,CASSSRQKGKLFF
TRBV7-2,TRBJ1-6,16,few,.,TGTGCCAGCAGCTTATCAGAAAATACCTATAATTCACCCCTCCACTTT,CASSLSENTYNSPLHF
TRBV18,TRBJ1-6,15,.,TRBD1,TGTGCCAGCTCACCCGGGACAGCAGACAATTCACCCCTCCACTTT,CASSPGTADNSPLHF
TRBV20-1,TRBJ2-1,15,few,.,TGCAGTGCTAGAGACTGGGGGGAGCCCTACAATGAGCAGTTCTTC,CSARDWGEPYNEQFF
TRBV9,TRBJ1-2,15,few,.,TGTGCCAGCAGCAAAGAGACAGGAGGGACCTATGGCTACACCTTC,CASSKETGGTYGYTF
TRBV28,TRBJ1-5,15,.,TRBD1,TGTGCCAGCAGACTAAAGGGACAGGGTAATCAGCCCCAGCATTTT,CASRLKGQGNQPQHF